This T cell receptor (beta chain) appears in the sequencing data of a study of glioma-infiltrating T cells. This CDR3 contains 14 residues. The germline V gene encodes CDR1 SQVTM and CDR2 ANQGSEA. The V segment lost 5 bases and the J segment 2 bases; nucleotides outside the gene matches: 7. Study results and limitations: Tissue-blood divergence was below expectation in non-neoplastic patients, above in gliomas. CDR3 overlap between tissue and blood was very small.

Turning to this clonotype: Its antigen is unidentified.

The iRepertoire nested amplicon-rescue multiplex PCR amplified TCR alpha and beta CDR3s from RNA. Tissue mRNA or PBMC total RNA, about 90-450 ng, went into one-step reverse transcription and amplification. Using its own MiXCR run on the multiplex PCR reads, TCRdb lists one record per CDR3 protein. Found here are more than 90,000 distinct CDR3 sequences, approximately 40% of them singletons; the top ten hold less than 45%. The TCR was taken from a human donor with low-grade glioma or glioblastoma, undergoing nonglioma brain surgery, or in good health (not recorded which). The chain links TRBV29-1 to TRBJ1-2; 8 bases are shared with TRBD1. Sequences were obtained from glioma tissue, nonneoplastic brain tissue, or PBMCs (not recorded which). The CDR3 DNA follows: TGCAGCGTTAGGGACAGGACTCTGAACTATGGCTACACCTTC. It yields the protein CSVRDRTLNYGYTF.